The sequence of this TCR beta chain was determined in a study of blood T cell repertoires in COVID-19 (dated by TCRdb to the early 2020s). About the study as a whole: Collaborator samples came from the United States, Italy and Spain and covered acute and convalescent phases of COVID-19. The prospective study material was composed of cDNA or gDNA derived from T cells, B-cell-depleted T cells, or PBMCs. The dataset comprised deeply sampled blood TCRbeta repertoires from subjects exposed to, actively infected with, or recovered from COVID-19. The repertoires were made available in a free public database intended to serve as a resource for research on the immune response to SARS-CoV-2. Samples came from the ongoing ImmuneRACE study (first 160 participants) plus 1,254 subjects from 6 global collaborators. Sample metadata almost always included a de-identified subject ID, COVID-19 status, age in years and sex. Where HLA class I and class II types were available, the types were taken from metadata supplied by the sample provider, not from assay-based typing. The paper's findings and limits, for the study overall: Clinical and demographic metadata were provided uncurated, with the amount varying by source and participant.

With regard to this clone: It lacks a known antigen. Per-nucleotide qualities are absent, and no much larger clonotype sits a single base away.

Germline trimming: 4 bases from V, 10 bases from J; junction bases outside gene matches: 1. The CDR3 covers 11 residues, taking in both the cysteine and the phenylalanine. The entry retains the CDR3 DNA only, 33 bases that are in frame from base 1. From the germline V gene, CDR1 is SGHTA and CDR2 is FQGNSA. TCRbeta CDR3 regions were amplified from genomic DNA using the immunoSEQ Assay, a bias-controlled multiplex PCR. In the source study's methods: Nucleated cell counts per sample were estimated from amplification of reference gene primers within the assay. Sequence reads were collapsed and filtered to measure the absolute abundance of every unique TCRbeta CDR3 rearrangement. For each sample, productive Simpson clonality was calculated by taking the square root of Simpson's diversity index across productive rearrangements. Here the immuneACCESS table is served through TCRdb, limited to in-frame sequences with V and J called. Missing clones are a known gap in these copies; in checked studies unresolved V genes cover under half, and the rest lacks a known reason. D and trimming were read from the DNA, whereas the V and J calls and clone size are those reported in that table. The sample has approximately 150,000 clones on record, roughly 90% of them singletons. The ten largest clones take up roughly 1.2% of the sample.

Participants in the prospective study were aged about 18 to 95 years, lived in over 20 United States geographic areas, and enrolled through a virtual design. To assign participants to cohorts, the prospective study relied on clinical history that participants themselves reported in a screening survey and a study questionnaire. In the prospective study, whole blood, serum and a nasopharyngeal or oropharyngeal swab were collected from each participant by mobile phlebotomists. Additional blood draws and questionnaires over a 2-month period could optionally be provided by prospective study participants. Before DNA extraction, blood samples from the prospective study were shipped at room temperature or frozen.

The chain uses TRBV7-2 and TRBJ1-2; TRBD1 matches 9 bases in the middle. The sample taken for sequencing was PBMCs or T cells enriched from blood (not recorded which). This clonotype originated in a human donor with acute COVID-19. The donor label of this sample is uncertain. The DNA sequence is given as TGTGCCAGCAGCTACAGGGGGCCCTACACCTTC. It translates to CASSYRGPYTF.